Each of the 21 T cell receptor beta chains below was sequenced from the same sample in a study of T cells in women clearing cervical HPV infection listed by TCRdb under 2018. The library was built by means of the immunoSEQ multiplex PCR assay. The immuneACCESS repertoire file appears here via TCRdb, limited to in-frame rearrangements. These files lack a portion of the clones; in checked studies, under half of the deficit traces to unresolved V genes, and the cause of the others is not known. This specimen's table enumerates about 30,000 clones. The top ten clonotypes cover 4.2% of the sample. Sequenced: blood buffy coat. These receptors originate from a woman between 18 and 70 years old with a cervical HPV16 infection that either progressed to CIN3+ or cleared (not recorded which).

Notes on this clone: The read finishes 3 residues shy of the CDR3 end, and the germline J gene is used to complete it. The genes are TRBV5-1 and TRBJ1-4; 9 nucleotides match TRBD1. The germline CDR1 and CDR2 sequences are SGHRS and YFSETQ. This CDR3 spans 15 amino acids. V was clipped by 3 bases and J by 2 bases; unmatched bases: 2. This chain's CDR3 is CASSWTGATNEKLFF. The CDR3 bases that were read are TGCGCCAGCAGCTGGACAGGGGCGACTAATGAAAAA.

As for this clone: Read data end 3 residues before the CDR3 end; the end is taken from the germline J gene. V usage is TRBV7-9 and J usage is TRBJ1-5; perhaps TRBD1 as D (5 bases). V was shortened by 3 bases and J by 7 bases, with 10 bases between the two germline ends. This CDR3 contains 13 residues. Germline assignment: CDR1 SEHNR and CDR2 FQNEAQ (reference sequence). This chain's CDR3 is CASSFEGSQPQHF. The part of the CDR3 DNA that was read is TGTGCCAGCAGCTTTGAGGGGAGCCAGCCC.

Details on this clone: The DNA ends 3 residues before the CDR3 does, and the rest of the CDR3 is filled in from the germline J gene. V and J are TRBV2 and TRBJ2-7; 10 nucleotides agree with TRBD2. The junction had 10 bases not matched to a gene; V was cut back by 6 bases and J by 5 bases. Germline loops: CDR1 SNHLY, CDR2 FYNNEI. CDR3 size: 15 residues. CDR3: CASRIAGGFLDEQYF. The part of the CDR3 DNA that was read is TGTGCCAGCAGAATAGCGGGAGGATTTTTAGACGAG.

For this clone: The read stops 3 residues short of the end of the CDR3; the missing end is completed from the germline J gene. The genes are TRBV30 and TRBJ1-2; unclear D gene. The germline gives CDR1 GTSNPN, CDR2 SVGIG (reference sequence). The CDR3 covers 13 residues. The V end lost 0 bases, the J end lost 4 bases, and 9 bases lay between the germline ends. CDR3 residues: CAWSVPSGYGYTF. Partial CDR3 DNA: TGTGCCTGGAGTGTACCCTCAGGCTATGGC.

Concerning this clone itself: The read terminates 3 residues ahead of where the CDR3 ends, so the germline J gene completes it. The V call is TRBV18, the J call TRBJ2-1; D may be TRBD2 (6 bases). Looked up from germline, CDR1 is KGHSH and CDR2 is LQKENI. CDR3 length equals 14 residues. Trimming cost V 3 bases and J 7 bases, with 13 bases left between them. The sequenced part of the CDR3 DNA is TGTGCCAGCTCACCTACGGAGGGCCAGAATGAG. This gives the protein CASSPTEGQNE. The whole CDR3 sequence is CASSPTEGQNEQFF.

As concerns this clone: The read comes to an end 3 residues before the CDR3 does, leaving the germline J gene to fill in the end. The J gene is TRBJ1-1, the V gene TRBV6-4, with a tentative D call TRBD1 (5 bases). Germline V lookup: CDR1 MRHNA, CDR2 SNTAGT. The V and J ends lost 3 bases and 1 base respectively, with 6 bases between them. This CDR3 has 13 residues. The DNA read from the CDR3 is TGTGCCAGCAGTGAGACAGAGAACACTGAA. Translated: CASSETENTE. The entire CDR3 reads CASSETENTEAFF.

A remark on this clone: The read terminates 3 residues ahead of where the CDR3 ends, so the germline J gene completes it. The chain uses TRBV29-1 and TRBJ2-2, with a possible D match to TRBD1 (5 bases). In germline, CDR1 is SQVTM, CDR2 ANQGSEA. The CDR3 has 11 residues. V was clipped by 3 bases and J by 6 bases, with 5 bases between them. The CDR3 region is CSVEGPGELFF. CDR3 DNA, as far as it was read: TGCAGCGTTGAGGGGCCCGGGGAG.

On this clone: The read stops 3 residues short of the end of the CDR3; the missing end is completed from the germline J gene. The sample has other DNA sequences that encode this CDR3 too. The chain carries TRBV4-2 and TRBJ2-7, with 11 nucleotides matching TRBD2. Germline CDR1 LGHNA, CDR2 YNFKEQ. The CDR3 runs to 16 residues. V lost 0 bases, J lost 3 bases, and 4 bases stayed unmatched. CDR3 region: CASSQDEGTSGYEQYF. Incomplete CDR3 DNA: TGTGCCAGCAGCCAAGATGAGGGGACTAGCGGCTACGAG.

Remarks on this clone: The CDR3 is cut off 3 residues early in the read; its end comes from the germline J gene. The chain combines TRBV6-2 or TRBV6-3 with TRBJ1-2; no definite D call. The CDR3 loop spans 13 amino acids. Germline CDR1 and CDR2: MNHEY and SVGEGT. This chain's CDR3 is CASSYAENEGYTF. The sequenced part of the CDR3 DNA is TGTGCCAGCAGTTACGCAGAAAACGAGGGC.

The CDR3 protein is CSVHGGSRNEQYF. CDR3 bases read: TGCAGCGTCCATGGCGGGAGCAGGAACGAG. The rearrangement links TRBV29-1 to TRBJ2-7; 7 bases are shared with TRBD2. The read gets to within 3 residues of the CDR3 end, and the germline J gene fills in the rest. Trimming took 6 bases from V and 5 from J; bases not matched to a gene: 10. Germline V lookup: CDR1 SQVTM, CDR2 ANQGSEA. The CDR3 runs to 13 residues.

As regards this clone: The observed sequence ends 3 residues before the CDR3 terminus, with the missing tail filled in from the germline J gene. The J gene is TRBJ2-7, the V gene TRBV4-1; the match to TRBD2 covers 11 bases. The CDR3 totals 16 residues. Germline trimming cut 4 bases from V and 4 bases from J; bases unmatched to any gene: 9. Germline loops: CDR1 MGHRA, CDR2 YSYEKL. The CDR3 protein is CASSPPRASGRYEQYF. The part of the CDR3 DNA that was read is TGCGCCAGCAGCCCCCCCCGGGCTAGCGGGAGGTACGAG.

Concerning this clone: Read data end 3 residues before the CDR3 end; the end is taken from the germline J gene. This chain uses TRBV5-1 with TRBJ2-1; D call uncertain. Trimming pared 4 bases from V and 2 bases from J, leaving 13 bases between. Germline CDR1 is SGHRS and CDR2 is YFSETQ. This CDR3 is built from 15 residues. The CDR3 bases that were read are TGCGCCAGCAGCACAAGGGCAGTCACCTACAATGAG. Protein sequence: CASSTRAVTYNE. The CDR3 reads in full as CASSTRAVTYNEQFF. Together with reference TRBV5-1 and TRBJ2-1, the CDR3 gives the full variable domain: KAGVTQTPRYLIKTRGQQVTLSCSPISGHRSVSWYQQTPGQGLQFLFEYFSETQRNKGNFPGRFSGRQFSNSRSEMNVSTLELGDSALYLCASSTRAVTYNEQFFGPGTRLTVL.

A remark on this clone: The CDR3 is cut off 3 residues early in the read; its end comes from the germline J gene. V gene TRBV11-2 combines with J gene TRBJ2-4; 10 nucleotides agree with TRBD1. The CDR3 totals 15 residues. Germline V gene lookup returns CDR1 SGHAT and CDR2 FQNNGV. Trimming cost V 5 bases and J 7 bases; bases outside gene matches: 8. CDR3 in amino acids: CASSAQLGQGNIQYF. The CDR3 bases that were read are TGTGCCAGCAGCGCCCAACTGGGACAGGGGAACATT.

A remark on this clone: The read is 3 residues too short to cover the CDR3 end, so that end is filled in from the germline J gene. The V and J genes are TRBV24-1 and TRBJ2-1, with 7 bases identical to TRBD2. The CDR3 length is 14 residues. The germline V gene encodes CDR1 KGHDR and CDR2 SFDVKD. V was clipped by 4 bases and J by 4 bases; unmatched bases: 3. CDR3 loop: CATSESSGYNEQFF. The part of the CDR3 DNA that was read is TGTGCCACCAGTGAGTCTAGCGGTTACAATGAG.

Comment on this clone: Relative to the germline gene, one junction end is altered; a read error may explain this. Coverage ceases 3 residues before the CDR3 finishes, and the germline J gene fills in the end. The J gene is TRBJ2-3, the V gene TRBV4-2; 9 bases are shared with TRBD2. The V gene's germline CDR1 is LGHNA and CDR2 YNFKEQ. The CDR3 loop spans 17 amino acids. Incomplete CDR3 DNA: TGCGCCAGCAGCCTTCGTATAGCGGGAGATTATGGAGATACG. Protein: CASSLRIAGDYGDT. The complete CDR3 sequence is CASSLRIAGDYGDTQYF.

Details on this clone: The DNA ends 3 residues before the CDR3 does, and the rest of the CDR3 is filled in from the germline J gene. This chain joins TRBV5-6 and TRBJ1-1; a weak D match, TRBD1 (5 bases). CDR3 size: 13 residues. The germline CDR1 and CDR2 sequences are SGHDT and YYEEEE. The CDR3 reads CASSPMGSGKAFF. Incomplete CDR3 DNA: TGTGCCAGCAGCCCAATGGGCTCAGGGAAA.

For this clone: Coverage ceases 3 residues before the CDR3 finishes, and the germline J gene fills in the end. The chain joins TRBV29-1 to TRBJ2-2, with D maybe TRBD1 (6 bases). CDR1 SQVTM and CDR2 ANQGSEA come from the germline V gene. This CDR3 is built from 13 residues. V was pared by 7 bases and J by 4 bases, with 13 bases between. The CDR3 spells CSGRTGPTGELFF. CDR3 DNA, as far as it was read: TGCAGCGGGCGAACAGGGCCCACCGGGGAG.

Regarding this clone: The sequence runs out 3 residues before the end of the CDR3; the remainder is reconstructed from the germline J gene. This sequence joins TRBV5-1 and TRBJ2-2; D uncertain. This CDR3 is 14 amino acids long. The V and J ends lost 6 bases and 1 base respectively, with 10 bases between them. Germline V gene data show CDR1 as SGHRS and CDR2 as YFSETQ. The CDR3 protein is CASTSGLNTGELFF. CDR3 bases read: TGCGCCAGCACCAGTGGTCTGAACACCGGGGAG.

Notes on this clone: Coverage ceases 3 residues before the CDR3 finishes, and the germline J gene fills in the end. The V call is TRBV7-8, the J call TRBJ2-7; the D gene could be TRBD1 or TRBD2 (5 bases each). Germline values: CDR1 SGHVS, CDR2 FQNEAQ. The CDR3 covers 15 residues. V shed 0 bases and J shed 0 bases, with 9 bases lying between them. The CDR3: CASSLAPGSSYEQYF. CDR3 DNA, as far as it was read: TGTGCCAGCAGCTTAGCCCCAGGGAGCTCCTACGAG.

The DNA read from the CDR3 is TGTGCCAGCAGCTTAGACAGGGTTTCCGAG. Translating it yields CASSLDRVSE. The whole CDR3 reads CASSLDRVSEQYF. The V and J genes are TRBV7-3 and TRBJ2-7; 7 nucleotides line up with TRBD1. Read coverage stops 3 residues before the CDR3 terminus; the germline J gene supplies the remainder. Germline V gene data show CDR1 as SGHTA and CDR2 as FQGTGA. CDR3 length: 13 residues. V gave up 2 bases and J gave up 6 bases; unmatched junction bases: 4.

Regarding this clone: The CDR3 end lies 3 residues beyond the end of the read and is filled in from the germline J gene. The rearrangement uses TRBV7-8 and TRBJ1-5; 9 bases map to TRBD1. Trimming at V came to 6 bases and at J to 5 bases, leaving 8 bases not matched to a gene. This CDR3 has 15 amino acids. Germline V gives CDR1 SGHVS, CDR2 FQNEAQ. The CDR3 is CASRLDRGADQPQHF. CDR3 DNA, as far as it was read: TGTGCCAGCAGATTGGACAGGGGAGCGGATCAGCCC.